This TCR beta chain was profiled in a study of beta chain features in type 1 diabetes. Across the study: Sorted cells, roughly 100,000,000 in number, were examined across all samples.

Points from the study as a whole: For TCRB rearrangement, an influence of HLA type remained unresolved here. People with Type 1 diabetes carried modestly yet significantly shorter TCRB CDR3s in all four CD4+ subsets.

Of the isolated RNA, all was reverse transcribed, and so the sequenced material was expressed TCRB transcripts. Clones were read by immunoSEQ multiplex PCR, and TCRdb kept only the in-frame ones, dropping some. The sample yields 300,000 to 400,000 clones, over 10% seen once. About this clone itself: Its antigen is not identified.

Sequences were obtained from naive CD4+ T cells from blood. This clonotype was obtained from a man in his late teens or twenties in good health.

The CDR3 protein is CASSQGTGVRNPFF. CDR3 bases: TGCGCCAGCAGCCAAGGGACAGGGGTGCGGAATCCGTTCTTC. The chain couples TRBV4-3 to TRBJ2-1; 9 positions match TRBD1. With 1 base clipped from V and 15 bases from J, the junction kept 10 bases outside the gene matches. CDR1 is LGHNA and CDR2 is YSLEER in the germline V gene. This CDR3 comprises 14 residues.